These 12 T cell receptor beta chains were all obtained from the same sample, sequenced in a study of Ad26.COV2.S vaccination and SARS-CoV-2 variants. The repertoire was sequenced with immunoSEQ multiplex PCR; TCRdb's copy has only in-frame clones and lacks some. The sample holds about 250,000 clones, 87% seen once. Treatment noted: around 19 received Ad26.COV2.S at low or high dose, single or two shots; roughly five received placebo; per-sample allocation not given. Collection of samples fell on day 63 after the first vaccine or placebo injection. Sequencing used peripheral blood, obtained in a trial of Ad26.COV2.S vaccine versus placebo. Every receptor here comes from a person between 18 and 65 years old who received the Ad26.COV2.S COVID-19 vaccine or a placebo.

The J gene is TRBJ1-4, the V gene TRBV5-6, with D perhaps matching TRBD1 (5 bases). CDR1 is SGHDT, CDR2 YYEEEE, per germline. Trimming took off 5 bases at V and 3 bases at J, with 11 bases between the two ends. The CDR3 extends over 14 amino acids. CDR3 region: CASSQQVSNEKLFF. The CDR3 coding sequence is TGTGCCAGCAGTCAACAGGTGTCTAATGAAAAACTGTTTTTT.

This chain connects TRBV5-4 to TRBJ2-3; maybe TRBD2 (5 bases). The V end lost 4 bases, the J end lost 4 bases, and 7 bases lay between the germline ends. This CDR3 has 12 amino acids. Germline assignment: CDR1 SGHNT and CDR2 YYREEE (reference sequence). The chain's CDR3 is CASSMGADTQYF. The CDR3, as DNA: TGTGCCAGCAGCATGGGAGCAGATACGCAGTATTTT.

V is TRBV9 and J is TRBJ1-1, with D hard to call. V was trimmed by 3 bases and J by 1 base, leaving 10 bases between them. This CDR3 is built from 14 residues. Germline V CDR1 and CDR2: SGDLS, YYNGEE. The CDR3 protein is CASSGTTTNTEAFF. The CDR3 nucleotides read TGTGCCAGCAGCGGGACTACAACGAACACTGAAGCTTTCTTT.

The J gene is TRBJ2-7, the V gene TRBV6-5; 10 bases are shared with TRBD1. The CDR3 covers 14 residues. Germline lookup yields CDR1 MNHEY and CDR2 SVGAGI. V shed 8 bases and J 9 bases; nucleotides not matched to a gene: 13. CDR3 nucleotide sequence: TGTGCCAGCCAAAGGGGACAGGGGTTTTCTCGGCAGTACTTC. Residues: CASQRGQGFSRQYF.

The chain combines TRBV6-4 with TRBJ1-5; D not certain. Germline V lookup: CDR1 MRHNA, CDR2 SNTAGT. This CDR3 spans 13 amino acids. The V end lost 6 bases, the J end lost 1 base, and 7 bases lay between the germline ends. The CDR3 here is CASSPESNQPQHF. Written as DNA, the CDR3 is TGTGCCAGCAGCCCCGAGAGCAATCAGCCCCAGCATTTT.

The gene calls are TRBV5-1 and TRBJ1-2; tentatively, D is TRBD1 (5 bases). Per germline, CDR1 SGHRS and CDR2 YFSETQ. The CDR3 consists of 14 residues. Trimming took off 0 bases at V and 3 bases at J, with 9 bases between the two ends. As DNA, the CDR3 is TGCGCCAGCAGCTTGGTGACAGCCCACTATGGCTACACCTTC. Translating it yields CASSLVTAHYGYTF.

The chain recombines TRBV5-1 with TRBJ2-7, with D possibly being TRBD1 (5 bases). Trimming left V 4 bases short and J 0 bases short, with 11 bases between. CDR1 is SGHRS and CDR2 is YFSETQ in the germline V gene. CDR3 length: 14 amino acids. The CDR3 DNA is TGCGCCAGCAGCGCAGGGCCTAGCTCCTACGAGCAGTACTTC. This translates into CASSAGPSSYEQYF.

The chain combines TRBV19 with TRBJ1-2; 10 bases are shared with TRBD1. The CDR3 runs to 15 residues. V shed 4 bases, J shed 6 bases, and the junction held 8 bases outside the gene matches. In germline, CDR1 is LNHDA, CDR2 SQIVND (reference sequence). The CDR3 loop reads CASSTRGQGSHGYTF. The CDR3 bases are TGTGCCAGTAGTACCCGGGGACAGGGGTCCCATGGCTACACCTTC.

The chain couples TRBV3-1 (or the pseudogene TRBV3-2) to TRBJ1-2; TRBD1 agrees at 8 bases. V trimming: 6 bases; J trimming: 8 bases; junction bases outside the gene matches: 11. The V gene's germline CDR1 is LGHDT and CDR2 YNNKEL (reference sequence). The CDR3 consists of 14 residues. The CDR3 spells CASSRRGLDIGYTF. CDR3 nucleotides: TGTGCCAGCAGTCGCAGGGGGCTCGACATCGGCTACACCTTC.

The chain recombines TRBV3-1 (or the pseudogene TRBV3-2) with TRBJ1-1; D is unclear. V lost 6 bases to trimming and J lost 2 bases, with 10 bases between them. This CDR3 spans 13 amino acids. Per the germline V gene, CDR1 is LGHDT and CDR2 is YNNKEL (reference sequence). The CDR3 protein is CASRAQPNTEAFF. The DNA of the CDR3 is TGTGCCAGCAGAGCCCAGCCAAACACTGAAGCTTTCTTT.

The chain joins TRBV7-3 to TRBJ2-1, with D hard to call. The CDR3 sequence is 11 residues long. The germline gives CDR1 SGHTA, CDR2 FQGTGA. The V end lost 6 bases, the J end lost 9 bases, and 9 bases lay between the germline ends. The CDR3 nucleotides are TGTGCCAGCAGTCATGGACGTGAGCAGTTCTTC. Its translation is CASSHGREQFF.

The gene calls are TRBV7-2 and TRBJ1-2, with 8 bases lining up with TRBD1. The V gene's germline CDR1 is SGHTA and CDR2 FQGNSA. The junction had 8 bases not matched to a gene; V was cut back by 2 bases and J by 0 bases. The CDR3 length is 17 residues. CDR3 nucleotides: TGTGCCAGCAGCTTATTAGGGACAGGAGGGCCTAACTATGGCTACACCTTC. This sequence encodes CASSLLGTGGPNYGYTF. Using reference TRBV7-2 and TRBJ1-2 for the parts outside the CDR3, the full variable domain is GAGVSQSPSNKVTEKGKDVELRCDPISGHTALYWYRQSLGQGLEFLIYFQGNSAPDKSGLPSDRFSAERTGGSVSTLTIQRTQQEDSAVYLCASSLLGTGGPNYGYTFGSGTRLTVV.